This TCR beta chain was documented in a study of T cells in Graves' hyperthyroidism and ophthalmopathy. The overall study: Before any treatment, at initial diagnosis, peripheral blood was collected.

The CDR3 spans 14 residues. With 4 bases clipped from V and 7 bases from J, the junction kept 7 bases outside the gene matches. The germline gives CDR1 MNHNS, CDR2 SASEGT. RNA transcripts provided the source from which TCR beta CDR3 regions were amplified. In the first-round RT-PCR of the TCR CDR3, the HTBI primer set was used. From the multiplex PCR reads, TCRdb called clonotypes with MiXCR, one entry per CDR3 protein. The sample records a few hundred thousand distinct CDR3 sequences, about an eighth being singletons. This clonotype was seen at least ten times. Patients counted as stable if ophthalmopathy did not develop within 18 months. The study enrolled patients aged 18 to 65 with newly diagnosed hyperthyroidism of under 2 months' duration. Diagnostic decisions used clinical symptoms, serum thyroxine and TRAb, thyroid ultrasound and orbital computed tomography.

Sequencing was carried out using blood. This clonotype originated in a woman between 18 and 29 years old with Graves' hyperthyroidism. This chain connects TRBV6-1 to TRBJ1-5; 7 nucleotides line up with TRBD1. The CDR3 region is CASSGQGVGQPQHF. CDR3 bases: TGTGCCAGCAGTGGACAGGGAGTAGGGCAGCCCCAGCATTTT.